The present T cell receptor beta chain was sequenced within a study of T cell responses to AZD1222 COVID-19 vaccine. Across the study: Second-dose timings of about 4 or about 12 weeks were pooled. The study, taken as a whole, reports: The study sampled repertoires only after the peak T cell response. The number of AZD1222 recipients seropositive at baseline was only 5 to 7.

The repertoire was sequenced with immunoSEQ multiplex PCR; TCRdb's copy has only in-frame clones and lacks some. This sample yields about 99,000 clones, of which roughly 89% are seen a single time; roughly 42% belongs to the top ten. This CDR3 region has 13 residues. The germline V gene encodes CDR1 MNHEY and CDR2 SMNVEV (reference sequence). V shed 2 bases and J shed 9 bases, with 8 bases lying between them. The table lists this clone with a count of one. What it binds is not known. The sequencing here drew on peripheral blood, taken on day 0 of AZD1222 vaccination. V gene TRBV27 combines with J gene TRBJ1-6; TRBD1 is a possible D gene (6 bases). This TCR was sampled from an adult in good health. The chain's CDR3 is CASSLGDTSPLHF. The DNA for the CDR3 is TGTGCCAGCAGTTTAGGGGACACTTCACCCCTCCACTTT.